This T cell receptor (beta chain) was found in a study of shared clonotypes between healthy human individuals. This CDR3 spans 16 amino acids. Between the trimmed V and J ends, which lost 0 bases and 1 base, there was a span of 12 bases. CDR1 is LGHNA and CDR2 is YNFKEQ in the germline V gene. Comments on this clone: Its cognate antigen is unknown.

Sequencing used immunoSEQ multiplex PCR; TCRdb keeps in-frame clones, though not all of them. The profile shows millions of clones, about 95% of them singletons. CD45RO-negative cells were positively selected for CCR7, leaving out terminally differentiated effector memory CD45RA+ cells. General study results and limits: Depth was large, yet rarefaction showed that sorted-subset sequencing was incomplete. Several donors shared approximately 5% of their naive CD4 clonotypes. Sampling covered nothing but blood. Tissue TCR repertoires likely differ from those found in blood. Compared with clonotypes that all four donors shared, non-shared clonotypes had lower generation probabilities.

The chain couples TRBV4-2 to TRBJ1-1; D is perhaps TRBD1 (5 bases). The sequence was collected from a young man in good health. Sequenced: naive CD8+ T cells sorted from blood. The CDR3 DNA reads TGTGCCAGCAGCCAAGAGCACGTTACAGGGAACACTGAAGCTTTCTTT. This codes for CASSQEHVTGNTEAFF.